The rows below give T cell receptor beta chains drawn from one sample of a study of blood T cell repertoires in COVID-19. The method was immunoSEQ multiplex PCR; TCRdb's version includes in-frame clones alone and lacks a portion of them. Seen here are 100,000 to 120,000 clones, approximately 70% observed once, and the top ten hold approximately 8%. The sample consisted of peripheral blood. Source of these receptors: a woman in her fifties or sixties with acute or convalescent COVID-19. Each CDR3 is given with its conserved first and last residue. Fields, in order: J gene, D gene, V gene, clone size, CDR3 protein, CDR3 DNA. D genes are given only for firm matches. For some rows the clone size is stated as once, few or many, or as a class when expanded; others skip it.

TRBJ1-2 . TRBV28 once CASRPELPLDYGYTF TGTGCCAGCAGACCGGAACTACCGCTTGACTATGGCTACACCTTC
TRBJ1-1 . TRBV5-1 . CASSPNTGNTEAFF TGCGCCAGCAGCCCTAATACAGGGAACACTGAAGCTTTCTTT
TRBJ1-5 . TRBV30 . CAWDGDSNQPQHF TGTGCCTGGGACGGTGATAGCAATCAGCCCCAGCATTTT
TRBJ1-1 . TRBV3-1/TRBV3-2 . CASSYGTTGIRRAEAFF TGTGCCAGCAGCTATGGGACTACAGGGATACGGCGCGCGGAAGCTTTCTTT
TRBJ1-2 TRBD1 TRBV15 . CATSPRTGRVVGYTF TGTGCCACCAGCCCCCGGACAGGTCGCGTGGTCGGCTACACCTTC
TRBJ1-4 . TRBV29-1 . CSVSTGTANEKLFF TGCAGCGTGAGTACAGGGACCGCTAATGAAAAACTGTTTTTT
TRBJ1-1 TRBD1 TRBV20-1 few CSASYQGVYTEAFF TGCAGTGCTAGTTACCAGGGGGTTTACACTGAAGCTTTCTTT
TRBJ1-6 . TRBV18 few CASFGGMNSPLHF TGTGCCAGCTTTGGAGGTATGAATTCACCCCTCCACTTT
TRBJ1-2 TRBD1 TRBV29-1 . CSVENRGFPGYTF TGCAGCGTTGAAAACAGGGGATTTCCGGGCTACACCTTC
TRBJ1-6 . TRBV9 . CASSVAERSPLHF TGTGCCAGCAGCGTAGCAGAGAGGTCACCCCTCCACTTT
TRBJ2-5 . TRBV10-3 once CAISGTARETQYF TGTGCCATCAGTGGGACAGCTCGAGAGACCCAGTACTTC
TRBJ1-1 . TRBV11-2 few CASSLEGRNTEAFF TGTGCCAGCAGCTTAGAGGGCCGTAACACTGAAGCTTTCTTT
TRBJ1-5 . TRBV4-1 few CASSQGQNRKEPQHF TGCGCCAGCAGCCAAGGACAGAACCGGAAGGAGCCCCAGCATTTT
TRBJ1-5 TRBD1 TRBV7-8 . CASSSDGDRGGEPQHF TGTGCCAGCAGCTCAGATGGGGACAGGGGGGGAGAGCCCCAGCATTTT
TRBJ1-3 . TRBV6-5 . CASTLASGNTIYF TGTGCCAGCACTTTAGCCTCTGGAAACACCATATATTTT
TRBJ2-7 TRBD2 TRBV7-8 . CASSRREAGQYF TGTGCCAGCAGCCGGCGGGAGGCGGGGCAGTACTTC
TRBJ2-5 . TRBV5-1 . CASSLGEEETQYF TGCGCCAGCAGCTTGGGAGAGGAAGAGACCCAGTACTTC
TRBJ1-5 . TRBV10-3 . CAISDLQFGNQPQHF TGTGCCATCAGTGACTTACAGTTCGGCAATCAGCCCCAGCATTTT
TRBJ2-1 . TRBV6-1 . CASSEIGGGGRNEQFF TGTGCCAGCAGTGAAATTGGGGGCGGGGGTAGGAATGAGCAGTTCTTC
TRBJ2-7 . TRBV2 . CATGNFGYEQYF TGTGCCACGGGTAATTTCGGGTACGAGCAGTACTTC
TRBJ1-4 TRBD1 TRBV4-3 . CASSQEHRGANEKLFF TGCGCCAGCAGCCAAGAACACAGGGGGGCGAATGAAAAACTGTTTTTT
TRBJ2-2 . TRBV9 . CASSVGSLNTGELFF TGTGCCAGCAGCGTAGGCTCACTGAACACCGGGGAGCTGTTTTTT